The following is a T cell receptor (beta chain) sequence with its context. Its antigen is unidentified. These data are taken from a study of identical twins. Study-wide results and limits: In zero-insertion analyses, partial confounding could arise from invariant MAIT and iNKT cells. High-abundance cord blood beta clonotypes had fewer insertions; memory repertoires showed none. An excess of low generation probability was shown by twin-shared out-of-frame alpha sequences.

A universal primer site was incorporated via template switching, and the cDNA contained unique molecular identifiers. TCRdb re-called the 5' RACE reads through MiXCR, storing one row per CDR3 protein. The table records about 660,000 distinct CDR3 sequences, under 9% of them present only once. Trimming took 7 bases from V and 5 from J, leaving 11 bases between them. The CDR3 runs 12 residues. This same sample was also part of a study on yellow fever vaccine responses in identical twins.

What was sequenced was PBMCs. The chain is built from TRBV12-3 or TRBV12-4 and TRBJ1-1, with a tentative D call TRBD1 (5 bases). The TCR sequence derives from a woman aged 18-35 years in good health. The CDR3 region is CASTPRGTEAFF. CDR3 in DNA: TGTGCCAGCACCCCCCGGGGGACTGAAGCTTTCTTT.